The rows below give T cell receptor beta chains drawn from one sample of a study of T cells in Graves' hyperthyroidism and ophthalmopathy. In TCRdb, the multiplex PCR reads were re-called with MiXCR into one record per CDR3 protein. The table has 350,000 or so distinct CDR3 sequences, roughly 18% seen once. The sequencing input was blood. Receptors were obtained from a woman aged 40 to 49 with Graves' ophthalmopathy. Each CDR3 is given with its conserved first and last residue. A D gene is named only where the DNA matches it firmly. Expanded clones are given a class, and other clones once, few, many or no size at all.

CDR3aa | CDR3nt | v_gene | d_gene | j_gene | abundance
CASGTGTGEAFF | TGTGCCAGCGGAACAGGGACCGGGGAAGCTTTCTTT | TRBV7-8 | - | TRBJ1-1 | once
CASSLRVGGEETQYF | TGTGCCAGCAGCTTAAGGGTCGGGGGAGAAGAGACCCAGTACTTC | TRBV7-2 | - | TRBJ2-5 | few
CATSRAPGTYGYTF | TGTGCCACCAGCAGAGCACCAGGTACCTATGGCTACACCTTC | TRBV15 | - | TRBJ1-2 | once
CASSRFGQGANYGYTF | TGTGCCAGCAGCCGATTCGGACAGGGGGCAAACTATGGCTACACCTTC | TRBV3-1 | TRBD1 | TRBJ1-2 | few
CSANHLKGSPLHF | TGCAGTGCTAACCACCTAAAGGGTTCACCCCTCCACTTT | TRBV20-1 | - | TRBJ1-6 | -
CASSQTRLAGVKGAKNIQYF | TGTGCCAGCAGCCAGACCAGACTAGCGGGAGTAAAGGGAGCCAAAAACATTCAGTACTTC | TRBV7-8 | TRBD2 | TRBJ2-4 | -
CAWSFLSGGRAHGELFF | TGTGCCTGGAGTTTCCTGAGCGGCGGGAGGGCCCACGGGGAGCTGTTTTTT | TRBV30 | TRBD2 | TRBJ2-2 | -
CARRMSNTGELFF | TGTGCCAGACGGATGTCGAACACCGGGGAGCTGTTTTTT | TRBV6-9 | - | TRBJ2-2 | many
CASRTGTGRVVGELFF | TGTGCCAGTAGGACCGGGACAGGTCGTGTTGTCGGGGAGCTGTTTTTT | TRBV19 | TRBD1 | TRBJ2-2 | many
CSARTGASTGEQYF | TGCAGTGCTAGGACGGGGGCGTCGACGGGCGAGCAGTACTTC | TRBV20-1 | - | TRBJ2-7 | many
CASSFNGPPNTGELFF | TGTGCCAGCAGTTTTAACGGACCCCCGAACACCGGGGAGCTGTTTTTT | TRBV12-3/TRBV12-4 | - | TRBJ2-2 | many
CASSCSTKRGYIF | TGTGCCAGCAGTTGCTCGACTAAGCGGGGCTACATCTTC | TRBV28 | - | TRBJ1-2 | few
CASSFGLPNDGYTF | TGTGCCAGCAGTTTCGGACTGCCCAATGATGGCTACACCTTC | TRBV12-3/TRBV12-4 | - | TRBJ1-2 | many
CAWRIVNNSPLHF | TGTGCCTGGAGGATAGTAAATAATTCACCCCTCCACTTT | TRBV30 | - | TRBJ1-6 | many
CASSIGGLAGDQAKNIQYF | TGTGCCAGTAGTATAGGGGGACTAGCGGGAGATCAGGCCAAAAACATTCAGTACTTC | TRBV19 | TRBD2 | TRBJ2-4 | few
CASRATARSYEQYF | TGTGCCAGTAGGGCGACAGCCCGCTCCTACGAGCAGTACTTC | TRBV19 | - | TRBJ2-7 | many
CASSYSVGQDGRQYF | TGTGCCAGCAGTTACTCGGTGGGGCAGGACGGAAGACAGTACTTC | TRBV6-5 | - | TRBJ2-7 | many
CAISPTGYETQYF | TGTGCCATCAGCCCGACAGGGTACGAGACCCAGTACTTC | TRBV10-3 | TRBD1 | TRBJ2-5 | many
CASSLSYPMNTEAFF | TGTGCCAGCAGCTTATCATACCCGATGAACACTGAAGCTTTCTTT | TRBV11-2 | - | TRBJ1-1 | few
CASSFLEWGTVVTGELYF | TGTGCCAGCAGCTTCCTAGAGTGGGGCACGGTGGTCACCGGGGAGCTGTATTTT | TRBV11-2 | - | TRBJ2-2 | -